The clone carrying this T cell receptor (beta chain) has just one count. Its specificity is unknown. These data belong to a study of cytomegalovirus exposure and HLA in healthy donors. Study-level points and caveats: Later analysis revealed greater clonal expansion in HLA-associated TCR beta chains than in equally common others. A later analysis showed TCR association rates differing by HLA locus, peaking at DRB1 and lowest at HLA-C.

Germline V CDR1 and CDR2: SEHNR, FQNEAQ (reference sequence). CDR3 length equals 15 residues. Trimming cost V 5 bases and J 4 bases, with 14 bases left between them. Vbeta (60) and Jbeta (13) primers were used in the PCR. Only in-frame clones appear in the TCRdb table, and some are missing; sequencing was by immunoSEQ multiplex PCR. Among more than 150,000 clones, around 80% were seen once, and the ten largest hold around 1.4%. The V and J genes are TRBV7-9 and TRBJ1-4; a weak D match, TRBD1 (5 bases). Sequencing input: PBMCs. The TCR sequence derives from a girl between 5 and 17 years old in good health and CMV-seropositive. CDR3 sequence reads: CASSPRQNFNEKLFF. CDR3 sequence (DNA): TGTGCCAGCAGCCCGAGACAGAACTTTAATGAAAAACTGTTTTTT.